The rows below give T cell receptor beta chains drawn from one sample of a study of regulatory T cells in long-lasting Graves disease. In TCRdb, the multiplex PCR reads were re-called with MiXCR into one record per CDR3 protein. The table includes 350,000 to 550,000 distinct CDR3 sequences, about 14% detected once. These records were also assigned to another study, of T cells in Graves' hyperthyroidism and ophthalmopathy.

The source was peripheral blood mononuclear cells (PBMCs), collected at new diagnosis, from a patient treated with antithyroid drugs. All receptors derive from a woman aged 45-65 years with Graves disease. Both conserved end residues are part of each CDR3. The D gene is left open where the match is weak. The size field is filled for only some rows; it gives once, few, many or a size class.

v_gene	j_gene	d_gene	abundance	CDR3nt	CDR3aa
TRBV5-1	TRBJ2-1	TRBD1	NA	TGCGCCAGTTACAGGGGGAGCTCCTACAATGAGCAGTTCTTC	CASYRGSSYNEQFF
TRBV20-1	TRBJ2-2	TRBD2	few	TGCAGTGCTAGAGGACTAGCGGGAGGGGGTAGCACCGGGGAGCTGTTTTTT	CSARGLAGGGSTGELFF
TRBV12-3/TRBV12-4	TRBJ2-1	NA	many	TGTGCCAGCAGCTTGGGACCCTACAATGAGCAGTTCTTC	CASSLGPYNEQFF
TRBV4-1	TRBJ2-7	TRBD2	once	TGCGCCAGCAGCGGCGGGAGTGGGTACGAGCAGTACTTC	CASSGGSGYEQYF
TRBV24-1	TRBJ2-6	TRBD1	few	TGTGCCACCAGTGAAACCCGGGACAGGGCATCTGGGGCCAACGTCCTGACTTTC	CATSETRDRASGANVLTF
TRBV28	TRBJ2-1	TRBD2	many	TGTGCCAGCAGTTTAGCGGGAGTTACGAATGAGCAGTTCTTC	CASSLAGVTNEQFF
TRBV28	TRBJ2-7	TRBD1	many	TGTGCCAGCAGTTTATCACAGGGGAGCTCCTACGAGCAGTACTTC	CASSLSQGSSYEQYF
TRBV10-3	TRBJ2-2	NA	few	TGTGCCATCAGTGAGTCTCTAGGGGCGACCTCGAACACCGGGGAGCTGTTTTTT	CAISESLGATSNTGELFF
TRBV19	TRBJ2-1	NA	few	TGTGCCAGTTCCGCTCGGAGAAGTGAGCAGTTCTTC	CASSARRSEQFF
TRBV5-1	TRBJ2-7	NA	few	TGCGCCAGCAGCTTGGCCGATAGGACCTACGAGCAGTACTTC	CASSLADRTYEQYF
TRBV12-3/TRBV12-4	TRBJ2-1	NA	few	TGTGCCAGCAGGGGGTCTGGCTCCCCGTCAAAACCCAATGAGCAGTTCTTC	CASRGSGSPSKPNEQFF
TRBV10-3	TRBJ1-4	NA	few	TGTGCCATCAGTGAGTCGACGCGGGCAAATGAAAAACTGTTTTTT	CAISESTRANEKLFF
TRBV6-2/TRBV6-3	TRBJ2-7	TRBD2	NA	TGTGCCAGCAGGGGACTAGCAGCCGAAAACTACGAGCAGTACTTC	CASRGLAAENYEQYF
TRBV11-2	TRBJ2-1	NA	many	TGTGCCAGCAGCGAACCGTCAAGGGGTGGCTACAATGAGCAGTTCTTC	CASSEPSRGGYNEQFF
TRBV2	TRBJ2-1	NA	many	TGTGCCAGCAGCGGACAAACATGGTACAATGAGCAGTTCTTC	CASSGQTWYNEQFF
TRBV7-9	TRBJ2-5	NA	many	TGTGCCAGCAGCTTAGTTGGGATTGTAGTCGGCACGGAGACCCAGTACTTC	CASSLVGIVVGTETQYF
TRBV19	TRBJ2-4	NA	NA	TGTGCCAGTAGTTCAGAGGGTCATACCCTAGCCAAAAACATTCAGTACTTC	CASSSEGHTLAKNIQYF
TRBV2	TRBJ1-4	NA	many	TGTGCCAGCAGTGAAATCCCGGGGGGAAATGAAAAACTGTTTTTT	CASSEIPGGNEKLFF
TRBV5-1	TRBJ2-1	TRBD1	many	TGCGCCAGCAGCACACTGACAGGGTCGCTCAATGAGCAGTTCTTC	CASSTLTGSLNEQFF
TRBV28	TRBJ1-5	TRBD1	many	TGTGCCATAACGGGACAGGGGGGCATTCAGCCCCAGCATTTT	CAITGQGGIQPQHF
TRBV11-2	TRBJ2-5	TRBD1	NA	TGTGCCAGCAGTTTACCCGGGACAGGGTCAGGAAAAGTATCCGAGACCCAGTACTTC	CASSLPGTGSGKVSETQYF
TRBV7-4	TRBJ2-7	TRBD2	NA	TGTGCCAGCAGCTTAGGACTAGCGGGAGACTCCTACGAGCAGTACTTC	CASSLGLAGDSYEQYF
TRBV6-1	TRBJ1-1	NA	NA	TGTGCCAGCAGCCCTATGGACAGTCGAGCTTTCTTT	CASSPMDSRAFF
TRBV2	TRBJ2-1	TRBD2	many	TGTGCCAGCAGACTAGCGGGATCTTACAATGAGCAGTTCTTC	CASRLAGSYNEQFF